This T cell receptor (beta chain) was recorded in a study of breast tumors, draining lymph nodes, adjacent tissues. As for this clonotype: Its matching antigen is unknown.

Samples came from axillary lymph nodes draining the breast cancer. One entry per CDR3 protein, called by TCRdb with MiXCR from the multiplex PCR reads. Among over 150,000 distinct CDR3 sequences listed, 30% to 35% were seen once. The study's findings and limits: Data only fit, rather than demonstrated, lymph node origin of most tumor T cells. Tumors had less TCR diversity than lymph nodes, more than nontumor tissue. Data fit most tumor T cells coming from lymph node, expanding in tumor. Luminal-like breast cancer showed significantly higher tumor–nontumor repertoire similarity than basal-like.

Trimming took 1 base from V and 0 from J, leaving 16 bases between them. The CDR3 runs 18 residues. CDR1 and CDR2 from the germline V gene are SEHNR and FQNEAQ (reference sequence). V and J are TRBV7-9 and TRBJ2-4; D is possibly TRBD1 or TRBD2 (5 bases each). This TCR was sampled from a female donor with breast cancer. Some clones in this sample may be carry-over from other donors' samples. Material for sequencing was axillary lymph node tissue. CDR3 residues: CASSLGRDRTLAKNIQYF. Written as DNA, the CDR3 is TGTGCCAGCAGCTTAGGTCGGGACCGGACCCTAGCCAAAAACATTCAGTACTTC.